This TCR beta chain originates from a study of cytomegalovirus exposure and HLA in healthy donors. This clone was observed a handful of times. Antigen specificity is unknown. Overall study findings and caveats: With DRB1 most and HLA-C fewest, TCR association rates differed between HLA loci in a later analysis.

Primers included in the PCR were 60 Vbeta and 13 Jbeta primers. Measured with immunoSEQ multiplex PCR; TCRdb has only the in-frame clones, and not every one. The table has approximately 170,000 clones, 70% to 80% seen once; the top ten hold 9% to 10%. Germline V gene sequence: CDR1 MNHEY, CDR2 SMNVEV (reference sequence). This CDR3 region has 13 residues. V was trimmed by 2 bases and J by 6 bases, leaving 10 bases between them. V usage is TRBV27 and J usage is TRBJ1-1, with D possibly TRBD1 on 6 matching bases. Sequences were obtained from PBMCs. The receptor's source is a man between 18 and 29 years old in good health and CMV-seropositive. In nucleotides, the CDR3 is TGTGCCAGCAGTTTACGACAGGAGGCTGAAGCTTTCTTT. Translation gives CASSLRQEAEAFF.